This entry concerns a single T cell receptor beta chain. Antigen unknown. This sample is part of a study of identifying expanded T cells in peripheral blood. Broader study findings: Technical replicates showed roughly 1.2 changed clones; about two weeks around 15; four weeks 19. Variance in clone template counts between approximately two-week samples significantly increased with total template count across all healthy donors.

The CDR3 runs 14 residues. V was trimmed by 0 bases and J by 7 bases, leaving 13 bases between them. CDR1 is SGHNT, CDR2 YYREEE, per germline (reference sequence). Measured with immunoSEQ multiplex PCR; TCRdb has only the in-frame clones, and not every one. The table has some 80,000 clones, 80% to 90% seen once. The sequencing sample was made of blood. The rearrangement links TRBV5-4 to TRBJ1-1; D gene unclear. The clonotype was recovered from a person aged 18-70 years in good health. The CDR3 nucleotides read TGTGCCAGCAGCTTGGTCGGTGTCCGGAGTGAAGCTTTCTTT. Its translation: CASSLVGVRSEAFF.